This entry lists 24 T cell receptor beta chains sequenced from one sample in a study of response to subunit inactivated influenza vaccine. MiXCR, run by TCRdb on the RT-PCR reads, gives a single entry per CDR3 protein. The top ten hold roughly 10% of the sample, which has 800,000 to 1,000,000 distinct CDR3 sequences, 21% seen once. The sample in question was PBMCs from blood, obtained less than 6 days after vaccination. All receptors come from a man over 45 who received an inactivated influenza vaccine.

In DNA form, the CDR3 reads TGCAGTGCTAGAGATAGGAAGAGTAATGAAAAACTGTTTTTT. Its protein is CSARDRKSNEKLFF. The V and J genes are TRBV20-1 and TRBJ1-4; D gene uncertain. CDR1 is DFQATT, CDR2 SNEGSKA, per germline (reference sequence). The CDR3 is made up of 14 amino acids. The V gene lost 0 bases and the J gene lost 4 bases, with 9 bases spanning the gap.

The genes are TRBV20-1 and TRBJ1-1, with TRBD1 matching 8 bases. CDR3 length: 14 amino acids. The ends lost 0 bases at V and 5 bases at J; junction bases unmatched: 5. Germline CDR1 and CDR2: DFQATT and SNEGSKA (reference sequence). CDR3: CSARDDRGLTEAFF. CDR3 DNA: TGCAGTGCTAGAGACGACAGGGGACTTACTGAAGCTTTCTTT.

This clonotype showed up just a few times. J is TRBJ2-7 and V is TRBV7-7; TRBD1 aligns across 9 bases. Germline assignment: CDR1 SSHAT and CDR2 FNYEAQ (reference sequence). The ends lost 5 bases at V and 0 bases at J; junction bases unmatched: 5. The CDR3 runs 15 residues. For the CDR3, the DNA is TGTGCCAGCAGCCCAGGGACAGGGCCCTCCTACGAGCAGTACTTC. Its protein product is CASSPGTGPSYEQYF. Full variable domain (rest looked up from reference TRBV7-7 and TRBJ2-7): GAGVSQSPRYKVTKRGQDVTLRCDPISSHATLYWYQQALGQGPEFLTYFNYEAQPDKSGLPSDRFSAERPEGSISTLTIQRTEQRDSAMYRCASSPGTGPSYEQYFGPGTRLTVT.

At least ten counts were recorded for this clonotype. A read error may produce the germline difference seen at one junction end. V and J are TRBV29-1 and TRBJ2-1, with TRBD2 identical over 10 bases. Germline V gene data show CDR1 as SQVTM and CDR2 as ANQGSEA. The CDR3 contains 12 residues. The CDR3 loop is CSVEQASGSRRF. The CDR3 coding sequence is TGCAGCGTTGAACAGGCTAGCGGGAGTCGGCGCTTC.

The rearrangement uses TRBV5-5 and TRBJ2-1, with 7 bases fitting TRBD1. Trimming cost V 2 bases and J 6 bases; bases outside gene matches: 8. Germline CDR1 reads SGHKS; CDR2 reads YYEKEE (reference sequence). The CDR3 loop spans 15 amino acids. CDR3 region: CASSLYTGVGNEQFF. In DNA form, the CDR3 reads TGTGCCAGCAGCTTATATACAGGGGTGGGCAATGAGCAGTTCTTC.

The rearrangement joins TRBV18 to TRBJ2-7, with 14 bases fitting TRBD2. CDR1 and CDR2 (germline): KGHSH, LQKENI. CDR3 length: 15 residues. Unmatched junction bases numbered 7, after V lost 6 bases and J lost 6 bases. CDR3: CASSAGTSGSFEQYF. For the CDR3, the DNA is TGTGCCAGCTCGGCCGGGACTAGCGGGAGTTTCGAGCAGTACTTC.

The chain links TRBV6-1 to TRBJ1-3; a weak D match, TRBD1 (5 bases). CDR3 size: 16 residues. Germline CDR1 reads MNHNS; CDR2 reads SASEGT. Trimming removed 6 bases at V and 1 base at J, with 16 bases between. The CDR3 DNA reads TGTGCCAGCAGCTTGTGGTCGGGGCTATCTGGAAACACCATATATTTT. Translation gives CASSLWSGLSGNTIYF.

This clonotype has only a few counts. This rearrangement joins TRBV28 to TRBJ2-3; D possibly corresponds to TRBD2 (7 bases). Germline V gene data show CDR1 as MDHEN and CDR2 as SYDVKM. The CDR3 runs 15 residues. Deletions cut 7 bases from V and 2 bases from J, with 16 bases between. The CDR3 reads CASNPGGLNTDTQYF. Here the CDR3 DNA reads TGTGCCAGCAACCCCGGGGGGCTCAACACAGATACGCAGTATTTT.

The sample holds one count of this clonotype. The V call is TRBV18, the J call TRBJ2-2; 7 bases are shared with TRBD1. Trimming cost V 6 bases and J 6 bases; bases outside gene matches: 7. CDR1 is KGHSH and CDR2 is LQKENI in the germline V gene. The CDR3 runs 14 residues. The CDR3 reads CASSGDRAAGELFF. The CDR3 DNA reads as TGTGCCAGCTCGGGAGACAGGGCGGCCGGGGAGCTGTTTTTT. Full variable domain (remainder filled in from reference TRBV18 and TRBJ2-2): NAGVMQNPRHLVRRRGQEARLRCSPMKGHSHVYWYRQLPEEGLKFMVYLQKENIIDESGMPKERFSAEFPKEGPSILRIQQVVRGDSAAYFCASSGDRAAGELFFGEGSRLTVL.

The table lists this clonotype with a few counts. This chain links TRBV6-2 or TRBV6-3 with TRBJ2-5, with 9 bases that match TRBD2. V was pared by 0 bases and J by 4 bases, with 9 bases of the junction left unmatched. Germline V gives CDR1 MNHEY, CDR2 SVGEGT. This CDR3 has 17 residues. The CDR3 coding sequence is TGTGCCAGCAGTTACTCGACGTTAGCGGGAGACTCAGAGACCCAGTACTTC. Translation: CASSYSTLAGDSETQYF.

The J gene is TRBJ2-6, the V gene TRBV15; no clear D gene. The V end was cut by 4 bases, the J end by 0 bases, with 7 bases between. The CDR3 contains 15 residues. The V gene's germline CDR1 is LNHNV and CDR2 YYDKDF (reference sequence). CDR3 residues: CATSKWSSGANVLTF. In nucleotides, the CDR3 is TGTGCCACCAGCAAATGGAGCTCTGGGGCCAACGTCCTGACTTTC.

CDR3 loop: CSARSETNEKLFF. CDR3 DNA: TGCAGTGCTAGGTCGGAGACAAATGAAAAACTGTTTTTT. The chain recombines TRBV20-1 with TRBJ1-4; D is undetermined. Germline V gene lookup returns CDR1 DFQATT and CDR2 SNEGSKA (reference sequence). V lost 3 bases, J lost 5 bases, and 10 bases lay in between. This CDR3 contains 13 residues.

The J gene is TRBJ1-1, the V gene TRBV2; no firm D call. From germline, CDR1 is SNHLY and CDR2 FYNNEI. The CDR3 extends over 12 amino acids. V dropped 0 bases and J dropped 3 bases, with 2 bases sitting between them. In DNA form, the CDR3 reads TGTGCCAGCAGTGAAGCCGACACTGAAGCTTTCTTT. Encoded protein: CASSEADTEAFF.

CDR3 DNA sequence: TGTGCCAGCAGCTTAGTACATTTGGGCAGGGCGAACACTGAAGCTTTCTTT. Protein sequence: CASSLVHLGRANTEAFF. The chain combines TRBV7-2 with TRBJ1-1, with TRBD1 as a possible D gene (5 bases). Germline V gene data show CDR1 as SGHTA and CDR2 as FQGNSA. V lost 1 base, J lost 1 base, and 16 bases lay in between. The CDR3 length is 17 residues.

This clonotype came up a few times. The chain has TRBV20-1 and TRBJ2-1, with 7 positions matching TRBD2. Germline CDR1 and CDR2: DFQATT and SNEGSKA (reference sequence). The CDR3 has 15 residues. Trimming removed 4 bases from V and 5 bases from J; junction bases left unmatched: 11. This chain's CDR3 is CSATPGLADDNEQFF. CDR3 coding DNA: TGCAGTGCTACCCCCGGGCTAGCGGATGACAATGAGCAGTTCTTC.

There are a few counts of this clonotype. The chain links TRBV5-5 to TRBJ2-7, with TRBD1 identical over 10 bases. This CDR3 is built from 15 residues. Losses at the gene ends were 2 bases for V and 3 bases for J; bases not matched to a gene: 5. Germline V gene data show CDR1 as SGHKS and CDR2 as YYEKEE (reference sequence). CDR3: CASSFSGTGVYEQYF. The DNA for the CDR3 is TGTGCCAGCAGCTTTAGTGGGACAGGGGTCTACGAGCAGTACTTC.

This sequence joins TRBV10-2 and TRBJ2-7; the D gene is possibly TRBD2 (7 bases). Trimming removed 6 bases from V and 2 bases from J, with 11 bases in between. CDR1 is WSHSY, CDR2 SAAADI, per germline. This CDR3 comprises 13 residues. As DNA, the CDR3 is TGCGCCAGCAGCGGGGGGCGAGCCTACGAGCAGTACTTC. It encodes CASSGGRAYEQYF.

The V call is TRBV6-2 or TRBV6-3, the J call TRBJ2-5; 9 bases line up with TRBD1. J was trimmed by 4 bases and V by 2 bases; bases with no gene match: 2. Germline-derived CDR1 and CDR2 are MNHEY and SVGEGT. The CDR3 runs to 14 residues. The CDR3 nucleotides are TGTGCCAGCAGTTACGGACAGGGGATAGAGACCCAGTACTTC. Translating gives CASSYGQGIETQYF.

To note about this clonotype: The conserved closing phenylalanine or tryptophan is absent in this CDR3, likely reflecting a read error. The V call is TRBV5-6, the J call TRBJ2-7; D is possibly TRBD1 or TRBD2 (5 bases each). Germline V gene sequence: CDR1 SGHDT, CDR2 YYEEEE. The CDR3 runs 15 residues. Trimming left V 0 bases short and J 6 bases short, with 16 bases between. CDR3 residues: CASSLEGRERSEQYL. For the CDR3, the DNA is TGTGCCAGCAGCTTGGAAGGCAGGGAGCGGAGCGAGCAGTACTTA.

This rearrangement joins TRBV7-2 to TRBJ2-3; 11 bases align to TRBD2. Trimming took 3 bases from V and 11 from J; bases not matched to a gene: 4. Germline values: CDR1 SGHTA, CDR2 FQGNSA. CDR3 length equals 13 residues. CDR3 bases: TGTGCCAGCAGCTTCGGGCTAGCGGGGGGGCAGTATTTT. It is translated as CASSFGLAGGQYF. Combining the CDR3 with reference TRBV7-2 and TRBJ2-3 gives the whole variable domain GAGVSQSPSNKVTEKGKDVELRCDPISGHTALYWYRQSLGQGLEFLIYFQGNSAPDKSGLPSDRFSAERTGGSVSTLTIQRTQQEDSAVYLCASSFGLAGGQYFGPGTRLTVL.

This clonotype was observed a handful of times. The J gene is TRBJ2-5, the V gene TRBV20-1, with D perhaps assigned TRBD1 or TRBD2 (5 bases each). V lost 0 bases to trimming and J lost 9 bases, with 14 bases between them. The CDR3 length is 13 residues. Germline V CDR1 and CDR2: DFQATT, SNEGSKA (reference sequence). CDR3 sequence: CSAREGRAQAQYF. The DNA of the CDR3 is TGCAGTGCTAGAGAGGGACGGGCCCAGGCCCAGTACTTC.

The chain uses TRBV6-5 and TRBJ1-2; D uncertain. Trimming removed 0 bases at V and 5 bases at J, with 7 bases between. CDR3 size: 13 residues. Germline V lookup: CDR1 MNHEY, CDR2 SVGAGI. The CDR3 sequence is CASSYSGPYGYTF. CDR3 coding DNA: TGTGCCAGCAGTTACTCCGGACCGTATGGCTACACCTTC.

This clonotype turned up a few times. This rearrangement joins TRBV20-1 to TRBJ1-5; 8 nucleotides agree with TRBD1. The CDR3 is 13 residues long. The trim removed 4 bases at V and 6 bases at J, leaving 5 bases unmatched. Germline V CDR1 and CDR2: DFQATT, SNEGSKA (reference sequence). The CDR3 DNA reads TGCAGTGCTATGGGACAGGCGCCTCAGCCCCAGCATTTT. It codes for CSAMGQAPQPQHF.

This chain joins TRBV5-1 and TRBJ2-7; 9 bases agree with TRBD1. CDR1 and CDR2 (germline): SGHRS, YFSETQ. The J segment lost 0 bases and the V segment lost 4 bases, leaving 5 bases of the junction unmatched. The CDR3 is made up of 15 amino acids. This CDR3 reads CASSRTGDLSYEQYF. The CDR3 DNA sequence: TGCGCCAGCAGCCGGACAGGGGACCTCTCCTACGAGCAGTACTTC.